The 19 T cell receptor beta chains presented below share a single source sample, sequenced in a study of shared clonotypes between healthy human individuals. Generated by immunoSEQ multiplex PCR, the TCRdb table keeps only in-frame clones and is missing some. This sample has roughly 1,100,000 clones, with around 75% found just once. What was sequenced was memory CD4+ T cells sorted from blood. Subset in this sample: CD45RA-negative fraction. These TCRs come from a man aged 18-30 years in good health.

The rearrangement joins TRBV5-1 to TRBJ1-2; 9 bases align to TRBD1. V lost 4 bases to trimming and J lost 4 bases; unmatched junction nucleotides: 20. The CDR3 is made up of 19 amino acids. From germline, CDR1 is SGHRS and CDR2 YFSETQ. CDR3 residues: CASSPSPGTGLSLAYGYTF. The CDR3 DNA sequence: TGCGCCAGCAGCCCCTCTCCCGGGACAGGGCTTTCGCTGGCCTATGGCTACACCTTC.

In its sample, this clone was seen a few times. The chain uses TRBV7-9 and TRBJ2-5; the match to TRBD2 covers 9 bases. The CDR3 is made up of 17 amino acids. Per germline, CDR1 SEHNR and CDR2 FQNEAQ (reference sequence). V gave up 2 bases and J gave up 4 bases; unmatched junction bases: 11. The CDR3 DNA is TGTGCCAGCAGCTTAATCTTAGGCGGGGGGGCCACAGAGACCCAGTACTTC. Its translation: CASSLILGGGATETQYF. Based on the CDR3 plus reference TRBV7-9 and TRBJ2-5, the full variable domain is DTGVSQNPRHKITKRGQNVTFRCDPISEHNRLYWYRQTLGQGPEFLTYFQNEAQLEKSRLLSDRFSAERPKGSFSTLEIQRTEQGDSAMYLCASSLILGGGATETQYFGPGTRLLVL.

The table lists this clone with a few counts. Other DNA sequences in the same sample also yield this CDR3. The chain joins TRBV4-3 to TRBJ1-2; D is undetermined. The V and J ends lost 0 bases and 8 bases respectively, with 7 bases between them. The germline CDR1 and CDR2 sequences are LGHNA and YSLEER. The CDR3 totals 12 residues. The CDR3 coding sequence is TGCGCCAGCAGCCAAGATCGACGAGGCTACACCTTC. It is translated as CASSQDRRGYTF.

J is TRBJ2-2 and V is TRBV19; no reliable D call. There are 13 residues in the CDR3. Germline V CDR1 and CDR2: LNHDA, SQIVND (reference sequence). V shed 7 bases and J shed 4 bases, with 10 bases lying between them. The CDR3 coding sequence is TGTGCCAGTACAAGAATGGGCACCGGGGAGCTGTTTTTT. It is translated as CASTRMGTGELFF.

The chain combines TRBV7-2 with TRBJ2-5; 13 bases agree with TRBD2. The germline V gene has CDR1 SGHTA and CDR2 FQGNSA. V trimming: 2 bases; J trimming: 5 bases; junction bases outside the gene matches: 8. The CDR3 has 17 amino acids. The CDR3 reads CASSLLGRLAGGETQYF. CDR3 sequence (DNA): TGTGCCAGCAGCTTACTGGGACGACTAGCGGGAGGTGAGACCCAGTACTTC.

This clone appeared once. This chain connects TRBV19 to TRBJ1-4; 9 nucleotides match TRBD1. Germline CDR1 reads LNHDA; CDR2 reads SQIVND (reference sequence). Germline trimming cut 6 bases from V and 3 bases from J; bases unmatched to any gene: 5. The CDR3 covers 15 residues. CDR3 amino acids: CASRATGGPNEKLFF. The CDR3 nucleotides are TGTGCCAGTAGAGCCACAGGGGGCCCTAATGAAAAACTGTTTTTT. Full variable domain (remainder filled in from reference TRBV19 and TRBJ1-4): DGGITQSPKYLFRKEGQNVTLSCEQNLNHDAMYWYRQDPGQGLRLIYYSQIVNDFQKGDIAEGYSVSREKKESFPLTVTSAQKNPTAFYLCASRATGGPNEKLFFGSGTQLSVL.

CDR3 in DNA: TGTGCCAGCAGTGGGGATTGGAACACTGAAGCTTTCTTT. It translates to CASSGDWNTEAFF. The rearrangement uses TRBV2 and TRBJ1-1; D is unclear. The CDR3 loop spans 13 amino acids. CDR1 and CDR2 from the germline V gene are SNHLY and FYNNEI. Deletions cut 4 bases from V and 1 base from J, with 7 bases between.

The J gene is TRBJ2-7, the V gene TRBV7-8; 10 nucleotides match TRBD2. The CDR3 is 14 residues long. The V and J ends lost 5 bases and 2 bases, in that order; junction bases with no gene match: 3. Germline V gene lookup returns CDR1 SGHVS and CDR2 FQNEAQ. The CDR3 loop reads CASSKREGPYEQYF. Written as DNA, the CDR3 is TGTGCCAGCAGCAAGCGGGAGGGACCCTACGAGCAGTACTTC.

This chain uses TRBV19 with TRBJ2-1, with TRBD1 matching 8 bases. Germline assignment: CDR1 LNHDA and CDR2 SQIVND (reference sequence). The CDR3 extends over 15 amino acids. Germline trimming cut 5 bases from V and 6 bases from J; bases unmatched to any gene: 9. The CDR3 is CASSPTGGFVNEQFF. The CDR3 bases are TGTGCCAGTAGTCCTACAGGGGGATTCGTCAATGAGCAGTTCTTC.

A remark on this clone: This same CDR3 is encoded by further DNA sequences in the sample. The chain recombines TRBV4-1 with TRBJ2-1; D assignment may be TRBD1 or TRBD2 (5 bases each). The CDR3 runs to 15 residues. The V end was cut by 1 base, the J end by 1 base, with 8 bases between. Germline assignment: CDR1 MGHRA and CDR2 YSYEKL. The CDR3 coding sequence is TGCGCCAGCAGCCAAGGGGACCTATCCTACAATGAGCAGTTCTTC. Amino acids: CASSQGDLSYNEQFF.

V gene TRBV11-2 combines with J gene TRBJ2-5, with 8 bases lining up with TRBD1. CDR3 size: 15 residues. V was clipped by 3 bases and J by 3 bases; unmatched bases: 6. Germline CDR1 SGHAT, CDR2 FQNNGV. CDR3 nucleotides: TGTGCCAGCAGCTTTGGGACAGGTTTCGAAGAGACCCAGTACTTC. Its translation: CASSFGTGFEETQYF.

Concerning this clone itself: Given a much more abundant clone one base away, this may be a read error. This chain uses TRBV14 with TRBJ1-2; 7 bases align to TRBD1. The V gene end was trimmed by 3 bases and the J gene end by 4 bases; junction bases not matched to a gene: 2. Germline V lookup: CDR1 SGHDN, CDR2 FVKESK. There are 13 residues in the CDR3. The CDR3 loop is CASSHGTVYGYTF. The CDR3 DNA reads TGTGCCAGCAGCCACGGGACAGTCTATGGCTACACCTTC.

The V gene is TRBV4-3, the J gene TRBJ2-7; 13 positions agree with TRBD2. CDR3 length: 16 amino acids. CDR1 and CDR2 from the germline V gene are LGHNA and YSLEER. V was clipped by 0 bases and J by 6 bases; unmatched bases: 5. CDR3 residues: CASSQEGLAGESEQYF. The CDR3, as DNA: TGCGCCAGCAGCCAAGAAGGACTAGCGGGAGAAAGCGAGCAGTACTTC.

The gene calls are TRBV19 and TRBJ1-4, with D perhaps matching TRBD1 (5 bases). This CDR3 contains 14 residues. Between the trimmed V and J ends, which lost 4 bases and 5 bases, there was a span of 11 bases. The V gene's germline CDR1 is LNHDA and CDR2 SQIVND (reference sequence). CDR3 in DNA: TGTGCCAGTAGTACGGACGGGGGGAATGAAAAACTGTTTTTT. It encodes CASSTDGGNEKLFF.

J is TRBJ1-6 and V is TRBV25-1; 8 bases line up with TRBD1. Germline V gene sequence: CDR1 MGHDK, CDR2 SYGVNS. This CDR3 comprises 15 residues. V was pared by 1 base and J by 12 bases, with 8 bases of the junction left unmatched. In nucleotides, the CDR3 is TGTGCCAGCAGTGAATCTGGGACAGGCCTTGAACCCCTCCACTTT. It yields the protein CASSESGTGLEPLHF.

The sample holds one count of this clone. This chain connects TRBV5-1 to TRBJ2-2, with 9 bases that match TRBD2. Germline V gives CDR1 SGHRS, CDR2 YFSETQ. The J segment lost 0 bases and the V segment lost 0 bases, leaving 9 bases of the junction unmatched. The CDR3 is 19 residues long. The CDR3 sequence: CASSLGALAGVANTGELFF. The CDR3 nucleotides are TGCGCCAGCAGCTTGGGTGCATTAGCGGGGGTCGCGAACACCGGGGAGCTGTTTTTT.

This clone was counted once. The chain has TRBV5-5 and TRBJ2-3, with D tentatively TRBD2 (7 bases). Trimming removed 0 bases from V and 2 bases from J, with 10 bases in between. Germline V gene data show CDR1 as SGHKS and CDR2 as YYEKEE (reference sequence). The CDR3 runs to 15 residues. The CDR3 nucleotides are TGTGCCAGCAGCTTGGTACGGGGGGCCACAGATACGCAGTATTTT. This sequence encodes CASSLVRGATDTQYF.

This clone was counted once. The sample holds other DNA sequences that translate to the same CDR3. Here the CDR3 DNA reads TGTGCCAGCAGCCGGACTAGCGGGAGCACAGATACGCAGTATTTT. It translates to CASSRTSGSTDTQYF. V usage is TRBV9 and J usage is TRBJ2-3; 11 bases are shared with TRBD2. Losses at the gene ends were 4 bases for V and 0 bases for J; bases not matched to a gene: 1. The CDR3 runs to 15 residues. In germline, CDR1 is SGDLS, CDR2 YYNGEE.

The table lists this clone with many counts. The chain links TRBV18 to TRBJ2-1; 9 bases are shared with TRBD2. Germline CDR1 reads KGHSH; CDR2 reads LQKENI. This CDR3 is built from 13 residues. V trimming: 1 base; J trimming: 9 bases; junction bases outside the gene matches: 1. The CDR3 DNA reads TGTGCCAGCTCACCACTAGCGGGAGCTGAGCAGTTCTTC. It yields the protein CASSPLAGAEQFF.